These 18 T cell receptor beta chains originate from one sample sequenced in a study of blood T cells in healthy people across ages. Using a J-beta primer mix together with a sample-barcoded 5' primer, a second PCR was run for about 6 to 11 cycles. TCRdb analysed the 5' RACE reads with MiXCR anew, one entry per CDR3 protein. The sample has 1.5 million to 2 million distinct CDR3 sequences, roughly 30% seen once. Sequenced sample: blood. These receptors were taken from a woman aged 25 to 39 in good health.

This chain links TRBV6-1 with TRBJ2-1; TRBD2 agrees at 8 bases. The CDR3 spans 14 residues. The J segment lost 3 bases and the V segment lost 10 bases, leaving 8 bases of the junction unmatched. From germline, CDR1 is MNHNS and CDR2 SASEGT. The CDR3 sequence is CANSIAGLYNEQFF. CDR3 coding DNA: TGTGCCAACTCGATAGCGGGGCTCTACAATGAGCAGTTCTTC.

The sample holds a few counts of this clonotype. This chain uses TRBV6-2 or TRBV6-3 with TRBJ2-1; D not certain. Trimming cost V 6 bases and J 15 bases, with 18 bases left between them. There are 12 residues in the CDR3. Germline lookup yields CDR1 MNHEY and CDR2 SVGEGT. The CDR3 bases are TGTGCCAGCAGCCTCGCCAACGGATTGCGGTTCTTC. Translation: CASSLANGLRFF.

This clonotype was counted at least ten times. The CDR3 coding sequence is TGTGCCAGCCGCCCTCGGGGGCCGTACGAGCAGTACTTC. Translating gives CASRPRGPYEQYF. V gene TRBV9 combines with J gene TRBJ2-7; D is perhaps TRBD1 or TRBD2 (6 bases each). CDR3 length: 13 amino acids. Trimming took 7 bases from V and 4 from J, leaving 15 bases between them. Germline loops: CDR1 SGDLS, CDR2 YYNGEE.

This clonotype was seen only a few times. This chain links TRBV30 with TRBJ1-6, with TRBD1 as a possible D gene (6 bases). V shed 3 bases and J shed 8 bases, with 17 bases lying between them. Germline lookup yields CDR1 GTSNPN and CDR2 SVGIG (reference sequence). The CDR3 runs 15 residues. The CDR3 sequence is CAWRRDINSHSPLHF. In DNA, the CDR3 is TGTGCCTGGAGGAGGGACATCAACAGCCATTCACCCCTCCACTTT.

In its sample, this clonotype was seen a few times. J is TRBJ1-1 and V is TRBV6-1; no definite D call. Trimming removed 1 base from V and 5 bases from J, with 8 bases in between. Germline V lookup: CDR1 MNHNS, CDR2 SASEGT. The CDR3 length is 13 residues. CDR3: CASSEGIRTEAFF. DNA for the CDR3: TGTGCCAGCAGTGAAGGGATCAGGACTGAAGCTTTCTTT.

This chain links TRBV6-1 with TRBJ1-6; D possibly corresponds to TRBD1 (5 bases). The CDR3 is 16 residues long. V was pared by 2 bases and J by 4 bases, with 12 bases between. The V gene's germline CDR1 is MNHNS and CDR2 SASEGT. This CDR3 is CASSEHRDRYNSPLHF. CDR3 DNA sequence: TGTGCCAGCAGTGAACACCGGGACCGATATAATTCACCCCTCCACTTT.

The chain couples TRBV9 to TRBJ2-7; the match to TRBD1 covers 8 bases. Trimming at V came to 0 bases and at J to 5 bases, leaving 4 bases not matched to a gene. The CDR3 is 14 amino acids. Germline V gives CDR1 SGDLS, CDR2 YYNGEE. The CDR3 region has the DNA TGTGCCAGCAGCGTAGCGCAGGGGGCGGACGAGCAGTACTTC. Amino acids: CASSVAQGADEQYF.

This clonotype was seen a few times. V is TRBV12-3 or TRBV12-4 and J is TRBJ1-5; D gene ambiguous. The CDR3 is 13 residues long. V was shortened by 10 bases and J by 2 bases, with 12 bases between the two germline ends. CDR3 region: CATSGDRNQPQHF. The CDR3 coding sequence is TGTGCCACCTCCGGGGATCGCAATCAGCCCCAGCATTTT.

This clonotype has a handful of counts. This chain uses TRBV28 with TRBJ2-4; TRBD2 aligns across 8 bases. Matching the DNA end better, TRBJ2-7 makes the J call doubtful. Per germline, CDR1 MDHEN and CDR2 SYDVKM. This CDR3 spans 15 amino acids. The CDR3 loop is CASRSGLASWYEQYF. In DNA, the CDR3 is TGTGCCAGCAGAAGTGGACTAGCCTCCTGGTACGAGCAGTACTTC.

This clonotype was seen a handful of times. The chain joins TRBV6-5 to TRBJ2-3; weak D call: TRBD2 (6 bases). This CDR3 spans 15 amino acids. Germline CDR1 and CDR2: MNHEY and SVGAGI. The germline V and J ends were trimmed by 6 bases and 2 bases, with 15 bases remaining between them. CDR3 protein: CASSFQGGDTDTQYF. CDR3 in DNA: TGTGCCAGCAGCTTTCAGGGAGGTGACACAGATACGCAGTATTTT.

This clonotype was seen just once. The genes are TRBV29-1 and TRBJ2-3; no clear D. Per germline, CDR1 SQVTM and CDR2 ANQGSEA. This CDR3 comprises 14 residues. Trimming removed 3 bases from V and 2 bases from J, with 12 bases in between. The CDR3 DNA is TGCAGCGTTGATCTGGGTGAGATCACAGATACGCAGTATTTT. This encodes CSVDLGEITDTQYF.

The chain employs TRBV20-1 and TRBJ2-7, with D perhaps matching TRBD2 (5 bases). CDR1 is DFQATT and CDR2 is SNEGSKA in the germline V gene (reference sequence). Between the trimmed V and J ends, which lost 1 base and 3 bases, there was a span of 13 bases. There are 14 residues in the CDR3. The CDR3 sequence is CSARADTRRYEQYF. The CDR3 DNA reads TGCAGTGCTAGAGCCGATACTAGACGCTACGAGCAGTACTTC.

Regarding this clonotype: Just one base apart from a much larger clone, this may be a read error. This chain uses TRBV20-1 with TRBJ2-1, with 13 bases identical to TRBD2. The V segment lost 2 bases and the J segment 7 bases; nucleotides outside the gene matches: 8. CDR3 length equals 16 residues. CDR1 DFQATT and CDR2 SNEGSKA come from the germline V gene (reference sequence). CDR3 amino acids: CSARKPGLAGRNEQFF. In nucleotides, the CDR3 is TGCAGTGCTAGAAAACCGGGACTAGCGGGAAGGAATGAGCAGTTCTTC.

There are a few counts of this clonotype. The rearrangement uses TRBV7-9 and TRBJ2-7, with D perhaps matching TRBD1 or TRBD2 (5 bases each). In germline, CDR1 is SEHNR, CDR2 FQNEAQ (reference sequence). The V end lost 4 bases, the J end lost 3 bases, and 10 bases lay between the germline ends. This CDR3 has 13 residues. The CDR3 loop is CASSSRDRYEQYF. Written as DNA, the CDR3 is TGTGCCAGCAGCTCGAGGGACCGCTACGAGCAGTACTTC.

The chain combines TRBV6-2 or TRBV6-3 with TRBJ1-5; D remains ambiguous. Germline values: CDR1 MNHEY, CDR2 SVGEGT. The V end was cut by 7 bases, the J end by 2 bases, with 6 bases between. This CDR3 has 12 amino acids. CDR3 amino acids: CASKRGNQPQHF. The CDR3 DNA sequence: TGTGCCAGCAAAAGGGGCAATCAGCCCCAGCATTTT.

The V and J genes are TRBV19 and TRBJ1-5, with 7 bases identical to TRBD1. In germline, CDR1 is LNHDA, CDR2 SQIVND (reference sequence). This CDR3 has 15 residues. Trimming took 9 bases from V and 0 from J; bases not matched to a gene: 8. The CDR3 nucleotides read TGTGCCAGCCGGTGGGACAGTACTAGCAATCAGCCCCAGCATTTT. This codes for CASRWDSTSNQPQHF.

The chain couples TRBV7-2 to TRBJ2-3; tentative D call: TRBD2 (5 bases). V was pared by 4 bases and J by 11 bases, with 19 bases between. The V gene's germline CDR1 is SGHTA and CDR2 FQGNSA. The CDR3 is 14 amino acids. The CDR3 loop is CASSSLEGLPGQYF. CDR3 nucleotides: TGTGCCAGCAGCTCCCTCGAGGGCCTACCCGGGCAGTATTTT.

The chain uses TRBV7-9 and TRBJ2-3; a possible D gene is TRBD1 (6 bases). CDR1 is SEHNR, CDR2 FQNEAQ, per germline (reference sequence). The V and J ends lost 2 bases and 2 bases respectively, with 14 bases between them. This CDR3 is 16 amino acids long. The CDR3 coding sequence is TGTGCCAGCAGCTTACTACAGGGAAGGGTCACAGATACGCAGTATTTT. Protein sequence: CASSLLQGRVTDTQYF.